The T cell receptor (beta chain) described here comes from a study of blood T cell repertoires in COVID-19. Study details: Collection of acute and convalescent COVID-19 samples took place in the United States, Italy and Spain.

CDR1 is MDHEN and CDR2 is SYDVKM in the germline V gene. The CDR3 contains 17 residues. Trimming stripped 5 bases from V and 4 bases from J, with 21 bases between. Authors' methods: By means of reference gene primer amplification, nucleated cell counts were estimated. Sequencing used immunoSEQ multiplex PCR; TCRdb keeps in-frame clones, though not all of them. V, J and clone size are taken as reported in that table, and D and trimming were inferred from the DNA itself. The sample records 85,000 to 100,000 clones, roughly 76% being singletons. Those enrolled in Seattle joined during active infection and were followed longitudinally afterward.

Specimen: peripheral blood. This clonotype was sampled from a man older than 75 with COVID-19, enrolled during active disease. The chain carries TRBV28 and TRBJ1-3, with D perhaps matching TRBD1 (5 bases). This chain's CDR3 is CASSRPQGPQMGNTIYF. The CDR3 nucleotides are TGTGCCAGCAGTCGTCCCCAGGGTCCTCAAATGGGAAACACCATATATTTT.